This T cell receptor beta chain was retrieved from a study of blood T cell repertoires in COVID-19. At the level of the study: Sample material is recorded as cDNA or gDNA derived from T cells, B-cell-depleted T cells, or PBMCs.

In the original analysis: The authors estimated nucleated cell counts from reference gene primer amplification. The protocol was immunoSEQ multiplex PCR, while the TCRdb copy is restricted to in-frame clones and leaves out a portion. D and trimming come from the DNA, and the V and J calls and clone size come from that table. The repertoire includes roughly 51,000 clones, approximately 83% of them detected once, and just under 3% sits in the top ten. This CDR3 is 16 amino acids long. CDR1 MNHNS and CDR2 SASEGT come from the germline V gene. V was trimmed by 0 bases and J by 1 base, leaving 9 bases between them.

The sequenced sample was peripheral blood. This clonotype was obtained from an elderly woman with acute or convalescent COVID-19. This sequence joins TRBV6-1 and TRBJ2-2; possible D gene TRBD1, 6 bases. Here the CDR3 DNA reads TGTGCCAGCAGTGAAGCCCTGGGACAGAACACCGGGGAGCTGTTTTTT. Translated, it gives CASSEALGQNTGELFF.